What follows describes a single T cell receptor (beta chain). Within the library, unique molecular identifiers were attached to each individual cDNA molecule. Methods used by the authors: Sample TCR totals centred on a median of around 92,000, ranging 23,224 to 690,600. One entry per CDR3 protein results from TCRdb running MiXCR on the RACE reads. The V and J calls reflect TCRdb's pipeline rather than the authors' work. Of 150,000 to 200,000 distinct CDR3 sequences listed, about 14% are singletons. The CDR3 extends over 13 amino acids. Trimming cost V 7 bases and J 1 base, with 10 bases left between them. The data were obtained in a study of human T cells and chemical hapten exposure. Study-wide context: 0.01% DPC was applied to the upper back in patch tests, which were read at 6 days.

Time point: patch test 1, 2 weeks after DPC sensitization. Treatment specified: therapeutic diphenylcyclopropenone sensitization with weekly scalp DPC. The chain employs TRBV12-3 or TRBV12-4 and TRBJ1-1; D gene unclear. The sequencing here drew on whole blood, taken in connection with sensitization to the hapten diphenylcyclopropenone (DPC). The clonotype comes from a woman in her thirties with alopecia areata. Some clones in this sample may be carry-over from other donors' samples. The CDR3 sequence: CASTLRANTEAFF. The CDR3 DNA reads TGTGCCAGCACCCTCCGGGCGAACACTGAAGCTTTCTTT.